The 24 T cell receptor beta chains below were found in one sample sequenced in a study of molecular identifiers for immune sequencing clone quantification. MiXCR, applied by TCRdb to the PCR reads, yields one record per CDR3 protein. Among about 330,000 distinct CDR3 sequences listed, about 23% were seen once. What was sequenced was naive CD8+ T cells from blood, with Jurkat cell RNA spiked in. Subset defined: FACS-sorted CD8+CD4-CCR7+CD45RA+ naive T cells. The receptors here all came from a human donor in good health. Some libraries in this study had Jurkat cell RNA spiked in.

The V gene is TRBV30, the J gene TRBJ2-3; 8 nucleotides match TRBD2. Per the germline V gene, CDR1 is GTSNPN and CDR2 is SVGIG (reference sequence). This CDR3 has 15 residues. J gave up 4 bases and V 0 bases, and 6 bases lay outside the gene matches. The CDR3 DNA follows: TGTGCCTGGAGTGTAACGGGGGGGCATGCAGATACGCAGTATTTT. Translated: CAWSVTGGHADTQYF. The full variable domain, completed using reference TRBV30 and TRBJ2-3, is SQTIHQWPATLVQPVGSPLSLECTVEGTSNPNLYWYRQAAGRGLQLLFYSVGIGQISSEVPQNLSASRPQDRQFILSSKKLLLSDSGFYLCAWSVTGGHADTQYFGPGTRLTVL.

In the case of this clonotype: A read error is possible here, since a much larger clone lies one base away. The chain is built from TRBV20-1 and TRBJ1-5; D remains unclear. The V gene's germline CDR1 is DFQATT and CDR2 SNEGSKA (reference sequence). There are 16 residues in the CDR3. The CDR3 spells CSAGDRGRSGNQPQHF. The CDR3 region has the DNA TGCAGTGCTGGAGATCGCGGCAGGAGTGGCAATCAGCCCCAGCATTTT.

This CDR3 reads CASSVWDADTEAFF. CDR3 nucleotide sequence: TGTGCCAGCAGTGTGTGGGACGCTGACACTGAAGCTTTCTTT. The V gene is TRBV2, the J gene TRBJ1-1, with a possible D match to TRBD1 (5 bases). The CDR3 spans 14 residues. Trimming took 4 bases from V and 3 from J, leaving 12 bases between them. The germline V gene encodes CDR1 SNHLY and CDR2 FYNNEI.

This clonotype was seen a few times. The chain has TRBV12-3 or TRBV12-4 and TRBJ1-2; the D is unclear. This CDR3 spans 12 amino acids. V shed 7 bases and J shed 3 bases, with 9 bases lying between them. In DNA form, the CDR3 reads TGTGCCAGCACTTGGACGGACTATGGCTACACCTTC. This encodes CASTWTDYGYTF.

Comment on this clonotype: A much larger clone lies one base from this, so it may be a read error. V usage is TRBV19 and J usage is TRBJ2-1; 9 nucleotides agree with TRBD2. The CDR3 has 15 residues. Germline V gives CDR1 LNHDA, CDR2 SQIVND (reference sequence). For the CDR3, the DNA is TGTGCCAGTAGGGAACTAGCGGGTCACGGCAATGAGGAGTTCTTC. Translation: CASRELAGHGNEEFF.

Concerning this clonotype: A much larger clone lies one base from this, so it may be a read error. The genes are TRBV6-2 or TRBV6-3 and TRBJ1-1, with a tentative D call TRBD1 (5 bases). There are 12 residues in the CDR3. Per germline, CDR1 MNHEY and CDR2 SVGEGT. V was pared by 8 bases and J by 2 bases, with 9 bases between. The CDR3 reads CASYRPNTEAFF. CDR3 DNA: TGTGCCAGCTACAGGCCCAACACTGAAGCTTTCTTT.

The sample holds many counts of this clonotype. The chain recombines TRBV6-5 with TRBJ1-1; TRBD1 is a possible D gene (5 bases). The CDR3 contains 13 residues. CDR1 and CDR2 from the germline V gene are MNHEY and SVGAGI. Trimming stripped 7 bases from V and 3 bases from J, with 12 bases between. CDR3 DNA sequence: TGTGCCAGCACCCGGGACCGATACACTGAAGCTTTCTTT. Protein: CASTRDRYTEAFF.

This clonotype was picked up a small number of times. The DNA for the CDR3 is TGCAGTGCTAGAGATGTGGGTCTCACCGACACCGGGGAGCTGTTTTTT. Its translation: CSARDVGLTDTGELFF. The genes are TRBV20-1 and TRBJ2-2, with D hard to call. V shed 0 bases and J shed 3 bases, with 14 bases lying between them. CDR3 size: 16 residues. The germline V gene encodes CDR1 DFQATT and CDR2 SNEGSKA (reference sequence).

The V gene is TRBV11-2, the J gene TRBJ2-3, with D possibly being TRBD1 or TRBD2 (5 bases each). The CDR3 runs 13 residues. Trimming cost V 5 bases and J 2 bases, with 8 bases left between them. Germline CDR1 SGHAT, CDR2 FQNNGV. This CDR3 reads CASSPGLTDTQYF. CDR3 DNA: TGTGCCAGCAGCCCGGGGCTCACAGATACGCAGTATTTT. Full variable domain (missing parts from reference TRBV11-2 and TRBJ2-3): EAGVAQSPRYKIIEKRQSVAFWCNPISGHATLYWYQQILGQGPKLLIQFQNNGVVDDSQLPKDRFSAERLKGVDSTLKIQPAKLEDSAVYLCASSPGLTDTQYFGPGTRLTVL.

This chain links TRBV6-5 with TRBJ2-1, with TRBD1 identical over 9 bases. This CDR3 has 15 amino acids. V trimming: 6 bases; J trimming: 4 bases; junction bases outside the gene matches: 7. Germline V gene lookup returns CDR1 MNHEY and CDR2 SVGAGI. CDR3 amino acids: CASSSGQGWYNEQFF. CDR3 nucleotide sequence: TGTGCCAGCAGCTCGGGACAGGGTTGGTACAATGAGCAGTTCTTC.

In regard to this clonotype: A much larger clone differs from this one at a single base, so this may be a read error. The rearrangement uses TRBV7-9 and TRBJ2-1; D not resolved. The CDR3 loop spans 12 amino acids. The germline gives CDR1 SEHNR, CDR2 FQNEAQ (reference sequence). The CDR3 reads CASSSYYNEEFF. CDR3 coding DNA: TGTGCCAGCAGCTCGTACTACAATGAGGAGTTCTTC. Looking up the rest from reference TRBV7-9 and TRBJ2-1 gives the full variable domain: DTGVSQNPRHKITKRGQNVTFRCDPISEHNRLYWYRQTLGQGPEFLTYFQNEAQLEKSRLLSDRFSAERPKGSFSTLEIQRTEQGDSAMYLCASSSYYNEEFFGPGTRLTVL.

Comments on this clonotype: A clone one base away is much larger, so this may be a read error. The genes are TRBV30 and TRBJ2-2; D is undetermined. Per the germline V gene, CDR1 is GTSNPN and CDR2 is SVGIG (reference sequence). Trimming left V 5 bases short and J 4 bases short, with 8 bases between. The CDR3 runs 12 residues. In DNA form, the CDR3 reads TGTGCCTGGTTTTACGGCACCGGGGAGCTGTTTTTT. Its translation: CAWFYGTGELFF.

This clonotype was seen a few times. V and J are TRBV4-2 and TRBJ2-3; TRBD2 agrees at 10 bases. The CDR3 extends over 16 amino acids. CDR1 is LGHNA, CDR2 YNFKEQ, per germline. Unmatched junction bases numbered 5, after V lost 0 bases and J lost 5 bases. The CDR3 DNA follows: TGTGCCAGCAGCCAAGATCCTAGCGGGAGTATAGATACGCAGTATTTT. It specifies CASSQDPSGSIDTQYF.

This clonotype occurred a few times. The junction shows a germline mismatch at one end, possibly a read error. The chain joins TRBV19 to TRBJ1-1; D is ambiguous. Germline assignment: CDR1 LNHDA and CDR2 SQIVND (reference sequence). This CDR3 is 15 amino acids long. In DNA, the CDR3 is TGTGCCAGCAAGCCGGCGACCGTCCTACACACTGAAGCTTCCTTT. Its translation: CASKPATVLHTEASF. The full variable domain, its missing parts supplied by reference TRBV19 and TRBJ1-1, is DGGITQSPKYLFRKEGQNVTLSCEQNLNHDAMYWYRQDPGQGLRLIYYSQIVNDFQKGDIAEGYSVSREKKESFPLTVTSAQKNPTAFYLCASKPATVLHTEASFGQGTRLTVV.

About this clonotype itself: This could be a read error, since a much larger clone is one nucleotide away. Here the CDR3 DNA reads TGTGACTGGAGTTTCCTACTCACTAGCGAGCAGTACTTC. Its protein is CDWSFLLTSEQYF. The rearrangement uses TRBV30 and TRBJ2-7, with a tentative D call TRBD2 (5 bases). The germline V gene encodes CDR1 GTSNPN and CDR2 SVGIG (reference sequence). CDR3 length: 13 residues. Together with reference TRBV30 and TRBJ2-7, the CDR3 gives the full variable domain: SQTIHQWPATLVQPVGSPLSLECTVEGTSNPNLYWYRQAAGRGLQLLFYSVGIGQISSEVPQNLSASRPQDRQFILSSKKLLLSDSGFYLCDWSFLLTSEQYFGPGTRLTVT.

This clonotype was picked up a small number of times. V usage is TRBV7-9 and J usage is TRBJ2-7; D is ambiguous. Germline V gene lookup returns CDR1 SEHNR and CDR2 FQNEAQ (reference sequence). This CDR3 comprises 13 residues. Trimming removed 4 bases at V and 4 bases at J, with 11 bases between. The CDR3 is CASSSPRSYEQYF. The CDR3 nucleotides are TGTGCCAGCAGCTCCCCGAGGTCTTACGAGCAGTACTTC.

This clonotype was picked up a small number of times. This chain uses TRBV19 with TRBJ2-3, with unresolved D. Between the trimmed V and J ends, which lost 3 bases and 2 bases, there was a span of 9 bases. Germline CDR1 reads LNHDA; CDR2 reads SQIVND (reference sequence). This CDR3 comprises 14 residues. CDR3 nucleotide sequence: TGTGCCAGTAGTATCGGGTTGGACACAGATACGCAGTATTTT. Amino acid sequence: CASSIGLDTDTQYF.

There are many counts of this clonotype. This chain links TRBV29-1 with TRBJ2-2; TRBD2 is a possible D gene (6 bases). Germline CDR1 reads SQVTM; CDR2 reads ANQGSEA. This CDR3 has 12 amino acids. The ends were cut back, 4 bases at V and 6 bases at J, with 9 bases in the middle. CDR3 sequence (DNA): TGCAGCGTTGTGGGGGAGGCCGGGGAGCTGTTTTTT. It specifies CSVVGEAGELFF.

This clonotype occurred a few times. The V and J genes are TRBV27 and TRBJ2-5; no clear D. CDR3 length: 15 residues. Germline assignment: CDR1 MNHEY and CDR2 SMNVEV (reference sequence). V lost 5 bases and J 2 bases, leaving 15 bases between the germline ends. CDR3 sequence: CASSQLSFIQETQYF. CDR3 coding DNA: TGTGCCAGCAGTCAGCTTTCATTTATACAAGAGACCCAGTACTTC.

The table lists this clonotype with a few counts. The CDR3 region has the DNA TGTGCCAGCAGTTTATCGATAGCAGAAGAGACCCAGTACTTC. Protein: CASSLSIAEETQYF. The chain combines TRBV27 with TRBJ2-5; D call uncertain. Germline V gene sequence: CDR1 MNHEY, CDR2 SMNVEV (reference sequence). The CDR3 sequence is 14 residues long. The ends were cut back, 0 bases at V and 3 bases at J, with 8 bases in the middle.

This clonotype was counted ten times or more. This chain joins TRBV28 and TRBJ2-3; tentative D call: TRBD1 (5 bases). Between the trimmed V and J ends, which lost 5 bases and 2 bases, there was a span of 14 bases. The CDR3 is 15 residues long. Germline V lookup: CDR1 MDHEN, CDR2 SYDVKM. CDR3 sequence: CASSTQGPSTDTQYF. The CDR3 coding sequence is TGTGCCAGCAGTACCCAGGGCCCCTCCACAGATACGCAGTATTTT. Complete variable domain (other parts from reference TRBV28 and TRBJ2-3): DVKVTQSSRYLVKRTGEKVFLECVQDMDHENMFWYRQDPGLGLRLIYFSYDVKMKEKGDIPEGYSVSREKKERFSLILESASTNQTSMYLCASSTQGPSTDTQYFGPGTRLTVL.

V gene TRBV21-1 combines with J gene TRBJ1-1; whether TRBD1, the table's D call, matches the DNA was not checked. TRBV21-1 is shown as a pseudogene. CDR3 length: 16 residues. The CDR3 DNA follows: TGTGCCAGCAGAGACGCGGGACAGGGAGAGAGCACTGAAGCTTTCTTT. Residues: CASRDAGQGESTEAFF.

The V and J genes are TRBV6-5 and TRBJ1-4; a possible D gene is TRBD1 (6 bases). CDR1 is MNHEY, CDR2 SVGAGI, per germline. V lost 6 bases and J 1 base, leaving 18 bases between the germline ends. This CDR3 comprises 17 residues. CDR3 sequence (DNA): TGTGCCAGCAGCCCTCGGGGGCAGGGAAGAACTAATGAAAAACTGTTTTTT. Translating it yields CASSPRGQGRTNEKLFF.

This clonotype was seen at least ten times. This chain connects TRBV13 to TRBJ2-2; no firm D call. The germline CDR1 and CDR2 sequences are PRHDT and FYEKMQ (reference sequence). The CDR3 has 15 amino acids. V gave up 1 base and J gave up 5 bases, with 11 bases separating them. The CDR3 spells CASSLVGRATGELFF. CDR3 nucleotides: TGTGCCAGCAGCTTAGTTGGACGGGCAACCGGGGAGCTGTTTTTT.